The 5 T cell receptor beta chains below come from one sample, sequenced in a study of cytomegalovirus exposure and HLA in healthy donors. Primers: 60 Vbeta forward and 13 Jbeta reverse. TCRdb keeps only in-frame clones here, not all; method: immunoSEQ multiplex PCR. The sample lists about 160,000 clones, roughly four fifths seen once, with roughly 10% in the top ten. Input material: PBMCs. These receptors originate from a man in his fifties or sixties in good health and CMV-seropositive.

This rearrangement joins TRBV19 to TRBJ2-7; D is possibly TRBD1 (6 bases). Looked up from germline, CDR1 is LNHDA and CDR2 is SQIVND (reference sequence). Trimming took 3 bases from V and 6 from J, leaving 18 bases between them. CDR3 length: 15 amino acids. CDR3 sequence: CASSIGGPPHSEQYF. The CDR3 bases are TGTGCCAGTAGTATTGGGGGCCCACCCCACTCCGAGCAGTACTTC.

The chain combines TRBV5-6 with TRBJ1-4, with 8 bases matching TRBD1. Germline assignment: CDR1 SGHDT and CDR2 YYEEEE. This CDR3 spans 17 amino acids. V lost 4 bases, J lost 5 bases, and 13 bases stayed unmatched. The CDR3 DNA is TGTGCCAGCAGCCCTACTTTACAGGGGGGCCTCAATGAAAAACTGTTTTTT. Protein sequence: CASSPTLQGGLNEKLFF. Variable domain in full (rest from reference TRBV5-6 and TRBJ1-4): DAGVTQSPTHLIKTRGQQVTLRCSPKSGHDTVSWYQQALGQGPQFIFQYYEEEERQRGNFPDRFSGHQFPNYSSELNVNALLLGDSALYLCASSPTLQGGLNEKLFFGSGTQLSVL.

The gene calls are TRBV11-3 and TRBJ2-1; TRBD1 aligns across 10 bases. V was clipped by 5 bases and J by 4 bases; unmatched bases: 5. Germline CDR1 is SGHNT and CDR2 is YENEEA. The CDR3 runs 15 residues. CDR3 in DNA: TGTGCCAGCAGCAAGGGACAGGGGTTTTACAATGAGCAGTTCTTC. Its protein is CASSKGQGFYNEQFF.

CDR3 sequence: CASSLGRRLAGGGTDTQYF. The CDR3, as DNA: TGTGCCAGCAGCTTGGGCCGCCGACTAGCGGGAGGGGGTACAGATACGCAGTATTTT. This chain joins TRBV5-6 and TRBJ2-3; 14 nucleotides agree with TRBD2. The CDR3 consists of 19 residues. V shed 0 bases, J shed 3 bases, and the junction held 9 bases outside the gene matches. CDR1 is SGHDT and CDR2 is YYEEEE in the germline V gene.

V and J are TRBV5-1 and TRBJ2-4, with TRBD2 as a possible D gene (5 bases). The CDR3 is 14 residues long. Trimming left V 0 bases short and J 9 bases short, with 13 bases between. Germline loops: CDR1 SGHRS, CDR2 YFSETQ. The CDR3 is CASSLDYSEGIQYF. In DNA form, the CDR3 reads TGCGCCAGCAGCTTGGACTATAGCGAGGGCATTCAGTACTTC. Complete variable domain (other parts from reference TRBV5-1 and TRBJ2-4): KAGVTQTPRYLIKTRGQQVTLSCSPISGHRSVSWYQQTPGQGLQFLFEYFSETQRNKGNFPGRFSGRQFSNSRSEMNVSTLELGDSALYLCASSLDYSEGIQYFGAGTRLSVL.